This TCR beta chain originates from a study of radiotherapy plus CTLA-4 blockade in lung cancer. Study results and limitations: With interferon-beta, early dynamics of blood T cell clones were reported to best predict response. TCR clones from tumors expanded in blood after radiotherapy plus ipilimumab.

The protocol was immunoSEQ multiplex PCR, while the TCRdb copy is restricted to in-frame clones and leaves out a portion. Here the sample spans about 86,000 clones, roughly four fifths being singletons. Of note for this clone: The antigen remains unidentified.

The sample was peripheral blood, taken from a patient treated with radiotherapy plus ipilimumab. This TCR came from a human donor with non-small cell lung cancer who had stable disease on radiotherapy plus ipilimumab.

CDR3 residues: CASSYRREQLNYGYTF. CDR3 DNA: TGTGCCAGCAGTTACCGTCGGGAACAGCTTAACTATGGCTACACCTTC. The chain recombines TRBV28 with TRBJ1-2, with D hard to call. The CDR3 spans 16 residues. The V and J ends lost 4 bases and 1 base respectively, with 16 bases between them. Looked up from germline, CDR1 is MDHEN and CDR2 is SYDVKM.